This T cell receptor beta chain stems from a study of OX40 agonist ivuxolimab in advanced cancers. Study-level information: Head and neck, renal cell, melanoma or hepatocellular carcinoma were the cancers that dose-escalation patients had. Averaging 60 years in age, with a range of roughly 20 to 90, the cohort was around 83% male.

J lost 5 bases, V lost 5 bases, and 3 bases had no gene match. The CDR3 covers 13 residues. Germline V CDR1 and CDR2: SGHTA, FQGTGA. Details on this clone: The sample contains more than one DNA sequence encoding this CDR3.

The assay was immunoSEQ multiplex PCR, and TCRdb's table has in-frame clones only and misses some. Seen here are tens of thousands of clones, roughly nine tenths observed once, and the top ten hold approximately 1.1%. The sequenced sample was CD4+ or CD8+ T cells sorted from blood, obtained in a trial of the OX40 agonist ivuxolimab. The V call is TRBV7-3, the J call TRBJ2-1, with 7 bases fitting TRBD2. This TCR came from an adult with an advanced solid tumor such as melanoma, head and neck, liver or kidney cancer. The CDR3 region has the DNA TGTGCCAGCAGCCTAGGACTAGACAATGAGCAGTTCTTC. This codes for CASSLGLDNEQFF.